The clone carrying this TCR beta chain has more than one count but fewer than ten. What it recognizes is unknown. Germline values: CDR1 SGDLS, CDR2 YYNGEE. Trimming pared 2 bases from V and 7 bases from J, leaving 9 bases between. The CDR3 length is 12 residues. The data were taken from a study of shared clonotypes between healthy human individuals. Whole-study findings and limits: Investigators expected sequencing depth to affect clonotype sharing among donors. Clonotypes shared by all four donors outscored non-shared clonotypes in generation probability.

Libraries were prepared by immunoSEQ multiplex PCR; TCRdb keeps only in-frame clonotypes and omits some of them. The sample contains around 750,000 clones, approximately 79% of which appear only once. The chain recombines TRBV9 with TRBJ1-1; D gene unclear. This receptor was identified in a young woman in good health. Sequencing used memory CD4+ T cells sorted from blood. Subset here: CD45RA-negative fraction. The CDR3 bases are TGTGCCAGCAGCGTCCATGAGGGTGAAGCTTTCTTT. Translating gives CASSVHEGEAFF. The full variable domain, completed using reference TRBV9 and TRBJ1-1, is DSGVTQTPKHLITATGQRVTLRCSPRSGDLSVYWYQQSLDQGLQFLIQYYNGEERAKGNILERFSAQQFPDLHSELNLSSLELGDSALYFCASSVHEGEAFFGQGTRLTVV.